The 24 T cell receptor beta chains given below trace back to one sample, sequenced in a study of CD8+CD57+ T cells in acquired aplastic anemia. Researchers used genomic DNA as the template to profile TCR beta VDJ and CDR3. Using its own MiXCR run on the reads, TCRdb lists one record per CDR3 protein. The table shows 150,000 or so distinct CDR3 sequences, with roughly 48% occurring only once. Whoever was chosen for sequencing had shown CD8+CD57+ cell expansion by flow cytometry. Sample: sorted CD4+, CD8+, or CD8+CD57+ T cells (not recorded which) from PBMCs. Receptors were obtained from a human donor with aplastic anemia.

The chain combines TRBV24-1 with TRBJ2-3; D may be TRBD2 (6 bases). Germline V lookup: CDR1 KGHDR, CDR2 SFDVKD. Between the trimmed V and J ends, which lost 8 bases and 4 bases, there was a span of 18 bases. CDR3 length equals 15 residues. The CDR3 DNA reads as TGTGCCACCAAAGACGGGAGTTCGAGTCCAGATACGCAGTATTTT. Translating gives CATKDGSSSPDTQYF.

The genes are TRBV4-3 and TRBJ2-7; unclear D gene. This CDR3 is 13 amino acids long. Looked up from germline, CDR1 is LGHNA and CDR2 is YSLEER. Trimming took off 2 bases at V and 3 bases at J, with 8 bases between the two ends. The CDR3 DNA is TGCGCCAGCAGCCAATATCCGGGCTACGAGCAGTACTTC. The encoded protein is CASSQYPGYEQYF.

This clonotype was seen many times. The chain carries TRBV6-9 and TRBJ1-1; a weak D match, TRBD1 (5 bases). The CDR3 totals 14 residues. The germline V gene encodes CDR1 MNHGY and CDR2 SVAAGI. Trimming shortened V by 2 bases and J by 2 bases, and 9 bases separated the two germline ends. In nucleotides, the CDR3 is TGTGCCAGCAGTTATCGGGGGGGAAACACTGAAGCTTTCTTT. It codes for CASSYRGGNTEAFF.

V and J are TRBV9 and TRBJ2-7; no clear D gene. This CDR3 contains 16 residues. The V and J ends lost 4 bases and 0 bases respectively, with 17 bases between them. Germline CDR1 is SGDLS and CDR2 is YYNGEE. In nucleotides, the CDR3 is TGTGCCAGCAGCCTACGCACTGGCGCCTTCTCCTACGAGCAGTACTTC. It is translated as CASSLRTGAFSYEQYF.

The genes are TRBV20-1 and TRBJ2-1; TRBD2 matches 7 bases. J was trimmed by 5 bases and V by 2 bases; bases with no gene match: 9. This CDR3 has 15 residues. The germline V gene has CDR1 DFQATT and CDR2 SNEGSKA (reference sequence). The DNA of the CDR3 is TGCAGTGCTAGATCCATACTAGCGCAAGACAATGAGCAGTTCTTC. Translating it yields CSARSILAQDNEQFF.

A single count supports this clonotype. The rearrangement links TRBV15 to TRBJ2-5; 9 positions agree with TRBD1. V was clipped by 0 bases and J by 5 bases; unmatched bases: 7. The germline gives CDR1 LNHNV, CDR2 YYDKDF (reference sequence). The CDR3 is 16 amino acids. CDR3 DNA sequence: TGTGCCACCAGCAGAGATAGGGACAGGGTTGCCGAGACCCAGTACTTC. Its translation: CATSRDRDRVAETQYF.

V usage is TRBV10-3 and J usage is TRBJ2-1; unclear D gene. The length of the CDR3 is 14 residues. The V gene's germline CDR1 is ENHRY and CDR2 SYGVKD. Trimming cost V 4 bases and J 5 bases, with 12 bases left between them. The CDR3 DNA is TGTGCCATCAGTGTAACAACGTCTAACAATGAGCAGTTCTTC. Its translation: CAISVTTSNNEQFF.

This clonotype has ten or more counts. This chain's CDR3 is CASSVLSGSEQYF. The CDR3 DNA is TGTGCCAGCAGTGTCCTTTCGGGGTCCGAGCAGTACTTC. This chain links TRBV6-1 with TRBJ2-7, with TRBD2 as a possible D gene (5 bases). Germline V CDR1 and CDR2: MNHNS, SASEGT. Trimming took 4 bases from V and 6 from J, leaving 13 bases between them. There are 13 residues in the CDR3.

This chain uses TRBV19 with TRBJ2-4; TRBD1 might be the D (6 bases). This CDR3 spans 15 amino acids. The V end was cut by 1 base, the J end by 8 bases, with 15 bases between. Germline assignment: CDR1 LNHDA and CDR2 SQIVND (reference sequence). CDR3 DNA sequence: TGTGCCAGTAGTATAGCAGGCAGGGGATCGGACATTCAGTACTTC. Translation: CASSIAGRGSDIQYF.

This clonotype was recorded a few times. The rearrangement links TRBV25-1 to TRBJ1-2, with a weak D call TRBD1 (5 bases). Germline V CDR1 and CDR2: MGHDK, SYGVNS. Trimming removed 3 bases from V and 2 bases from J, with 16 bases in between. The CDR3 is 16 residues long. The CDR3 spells CASSDQPIQGNYGYTF. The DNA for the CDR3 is TGTGCCAGCAGTGATCAACCCATCCAGGGAAACTATGGCTACACCTTC.

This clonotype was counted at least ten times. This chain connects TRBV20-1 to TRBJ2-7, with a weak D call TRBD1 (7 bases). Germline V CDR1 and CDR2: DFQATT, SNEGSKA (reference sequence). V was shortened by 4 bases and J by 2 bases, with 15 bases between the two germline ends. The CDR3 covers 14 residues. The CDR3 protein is CSAIQGGVAYEQYF. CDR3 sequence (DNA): TGCAGTGCTATTCAGGGGGGTGTCGCCTACGAGCAGTACTTC.

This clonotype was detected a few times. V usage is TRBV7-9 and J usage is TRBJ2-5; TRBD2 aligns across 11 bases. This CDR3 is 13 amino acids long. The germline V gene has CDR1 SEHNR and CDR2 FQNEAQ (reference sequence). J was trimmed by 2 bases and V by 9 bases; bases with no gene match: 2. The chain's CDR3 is CASRLAGQETQYF. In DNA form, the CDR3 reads TGTGCCAGTCGACTAGCGGGGCAAGAGACCCAGTACTTC.

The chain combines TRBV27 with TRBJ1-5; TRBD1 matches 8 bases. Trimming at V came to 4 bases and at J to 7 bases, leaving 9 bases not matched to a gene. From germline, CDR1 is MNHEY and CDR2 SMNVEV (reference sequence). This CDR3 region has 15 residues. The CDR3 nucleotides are TGTGCCAGCAGTTCGGACAGGGCAAAAGGACAGCCCCAGCATTTT. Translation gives CASSSDRAKGQPQHF.

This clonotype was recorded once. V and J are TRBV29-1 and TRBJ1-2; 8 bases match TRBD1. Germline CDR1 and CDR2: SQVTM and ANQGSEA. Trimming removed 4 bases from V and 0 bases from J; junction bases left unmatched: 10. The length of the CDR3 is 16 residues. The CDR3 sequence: CSVAGGQGKANYGYTF. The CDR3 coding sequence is TGCAGCGTTGCCGGAGGACAGGGAAAAGCTAACTATGGCTACACCTTC.

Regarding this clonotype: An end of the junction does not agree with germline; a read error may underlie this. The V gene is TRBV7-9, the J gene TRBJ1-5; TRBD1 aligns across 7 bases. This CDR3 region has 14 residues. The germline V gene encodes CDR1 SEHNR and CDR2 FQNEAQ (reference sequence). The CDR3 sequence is CASSRTGVNQPQHF. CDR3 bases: TGCGCCAGCAGCAGAACAGGGGTAAATCAGCCCCAGCATTTT.

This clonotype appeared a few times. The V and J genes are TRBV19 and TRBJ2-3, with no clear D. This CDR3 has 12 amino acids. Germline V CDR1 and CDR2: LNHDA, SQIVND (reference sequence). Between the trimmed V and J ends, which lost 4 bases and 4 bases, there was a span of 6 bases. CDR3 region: CASSSLADTQYF. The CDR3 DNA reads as TGTGCCAGTAGTAGTTTGGCAGATACGCAGTATTTT.

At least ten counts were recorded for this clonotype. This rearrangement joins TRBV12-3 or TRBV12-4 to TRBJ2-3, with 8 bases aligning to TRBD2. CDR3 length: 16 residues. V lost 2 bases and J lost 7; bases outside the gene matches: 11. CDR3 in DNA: TGTGCCAGCAGTTTACAAGCGGGAGAGCCAGCAAATACGCAGTATTTT. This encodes CASSLQAGEPANTQYF.

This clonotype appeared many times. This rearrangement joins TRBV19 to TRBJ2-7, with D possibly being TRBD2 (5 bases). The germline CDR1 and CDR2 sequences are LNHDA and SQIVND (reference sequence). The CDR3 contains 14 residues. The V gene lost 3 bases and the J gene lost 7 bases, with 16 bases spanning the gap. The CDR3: CASSMVEGSPEQYF. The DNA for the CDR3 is TGTGCCAGTAGTATGGTTGAGGGTTCGCCGGAGCAGTACTTC.

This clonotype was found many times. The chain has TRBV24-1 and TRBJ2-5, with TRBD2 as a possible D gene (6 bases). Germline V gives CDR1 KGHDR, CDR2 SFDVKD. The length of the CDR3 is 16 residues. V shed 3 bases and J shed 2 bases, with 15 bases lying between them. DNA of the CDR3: TGTGCCACCAGTGATAGTCGCCGGCGGGGACAAGAGACCCAGTACTTC. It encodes CATSDSRRRGQETQYF.

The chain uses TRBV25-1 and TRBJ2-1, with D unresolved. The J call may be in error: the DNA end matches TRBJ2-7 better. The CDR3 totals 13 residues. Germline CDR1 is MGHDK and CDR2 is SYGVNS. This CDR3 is CASSEWSRPEQYF. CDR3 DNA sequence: TGTGCCAGCAGTGAATGGTCGCGTCCTGAGCAGTACTTC.

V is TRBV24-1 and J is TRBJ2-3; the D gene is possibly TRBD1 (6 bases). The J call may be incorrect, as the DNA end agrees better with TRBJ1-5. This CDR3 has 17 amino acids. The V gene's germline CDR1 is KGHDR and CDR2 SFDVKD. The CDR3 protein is CATSDPPGGGETDTQHF. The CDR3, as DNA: TGTGCCACCAGTGATCCCCCTGGCGGGGGCGAGACAGATACGCAGCATTTT.

CDR3 residues: CASHSVTGEQYV. In DNA, the CDR3 is TGTGCCAGTCATTCGGTTACGGGCGAGCAGTACGTC. This rearrangement joins TRBV19 to TRBJ2-7; D uncertain. The CDR3 loop spans 12 amino acids. The V gene's germline CDR1 is LNHDA and CDR2 SQIVND (reference sequence). Trimming shortened V by 8 bases and J by 6 bases, and 14 bases separated the two germline ends.

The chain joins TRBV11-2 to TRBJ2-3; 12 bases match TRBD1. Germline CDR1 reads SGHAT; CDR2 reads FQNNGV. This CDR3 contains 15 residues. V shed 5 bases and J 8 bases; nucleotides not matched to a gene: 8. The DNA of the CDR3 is TGTGCCAGCAGCCCAAAGGGACAGGGGGCGGGTACGCAGTATTTT. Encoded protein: CASSPKGQGAGTQYF.

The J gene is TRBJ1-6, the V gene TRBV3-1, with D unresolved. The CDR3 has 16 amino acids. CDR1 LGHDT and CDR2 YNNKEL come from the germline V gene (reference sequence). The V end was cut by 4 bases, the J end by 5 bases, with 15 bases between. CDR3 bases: TGTGCCAGCAGCCCCACCGCAGCGATCCATAATTCACCCCTCCACTTT. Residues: CASSPTAAIHNSPLHF.